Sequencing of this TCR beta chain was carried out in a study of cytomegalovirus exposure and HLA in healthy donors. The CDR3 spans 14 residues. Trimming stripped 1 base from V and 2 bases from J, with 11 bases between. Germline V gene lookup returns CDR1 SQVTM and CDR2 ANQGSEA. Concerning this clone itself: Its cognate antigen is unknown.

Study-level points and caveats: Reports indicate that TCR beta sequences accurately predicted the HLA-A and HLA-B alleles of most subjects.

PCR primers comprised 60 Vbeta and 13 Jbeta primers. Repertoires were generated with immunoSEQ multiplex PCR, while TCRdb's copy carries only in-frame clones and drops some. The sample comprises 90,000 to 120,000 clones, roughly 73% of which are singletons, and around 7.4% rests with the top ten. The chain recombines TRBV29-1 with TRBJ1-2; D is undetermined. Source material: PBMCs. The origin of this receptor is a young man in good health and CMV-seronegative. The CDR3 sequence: CSVEARGMNYGYTF. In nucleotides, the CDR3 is TGCAGCGTTGAAGCGCGGGGAATGAACTATGGCTACACCTTC.